This T cell receptor beta chain comes out of a study of cytomegalovirus exposure and HLA in healthy donors. Whole-study context: Samples from HLA-typed donors yielded approximately 80 million unique TCRs in an early data release.

Trimming took 1 base from V and 2 from J; bases not matched to a gene: 5. This CDR3 contains 15 residues. Germline V gives CDR1 MGHRA, CDR2 YSYEKL. Details on this clone: Its antigen is undetermined.

It was with 60 Vbeta and 13 Jbeta primers that the PCR ran. Repertoires were generated with immunoSEQ multiplex PCR, while TCRdb's copy carries only in-frame clones and drops some. Here the sample table reports about 35,000 clones. Overall study findings and caveats: Near-uniform donor sequencing depth was presumed by presence/absence analyses. Researchers reportedly found TCR beta sequences accurately predicted most subjects' HLA-A and HLA-B alleles. In a later analysis, compared with equally common non-associated chains, HLA-associated beta chains were more expanded.

The sequence came from a man aged 40-50 years in good health and CMV-seronegative. The genes are TRBV4-1 and TRBJ2-7; TRBD1 matches 7 bases. The sample comprised PBMCs. DNA of the CDR3: TGCGCCAGCAGCCAAGGGGGACAGCTAACCTACGAGCAGTACTTC. Residues: CASSQGGQLTYEQYF.